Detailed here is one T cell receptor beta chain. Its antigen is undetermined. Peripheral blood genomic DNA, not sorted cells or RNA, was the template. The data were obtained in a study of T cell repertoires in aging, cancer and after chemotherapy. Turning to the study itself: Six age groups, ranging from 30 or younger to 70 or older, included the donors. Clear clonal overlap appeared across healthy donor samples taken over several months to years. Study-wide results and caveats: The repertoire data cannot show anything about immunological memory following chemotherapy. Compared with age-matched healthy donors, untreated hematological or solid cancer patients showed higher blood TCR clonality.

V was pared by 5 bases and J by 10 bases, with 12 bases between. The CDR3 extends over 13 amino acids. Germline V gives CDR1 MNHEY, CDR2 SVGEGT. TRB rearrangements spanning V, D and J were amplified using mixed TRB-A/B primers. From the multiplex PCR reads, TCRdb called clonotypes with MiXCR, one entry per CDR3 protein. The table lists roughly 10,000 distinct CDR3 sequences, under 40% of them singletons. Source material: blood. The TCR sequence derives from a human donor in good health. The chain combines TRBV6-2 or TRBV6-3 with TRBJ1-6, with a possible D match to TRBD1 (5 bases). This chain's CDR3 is CASSQTVGSPLHF. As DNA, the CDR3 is TGTGCCAGCAGTCAGACAGTAGGCTCACCCCTCCACTTT.